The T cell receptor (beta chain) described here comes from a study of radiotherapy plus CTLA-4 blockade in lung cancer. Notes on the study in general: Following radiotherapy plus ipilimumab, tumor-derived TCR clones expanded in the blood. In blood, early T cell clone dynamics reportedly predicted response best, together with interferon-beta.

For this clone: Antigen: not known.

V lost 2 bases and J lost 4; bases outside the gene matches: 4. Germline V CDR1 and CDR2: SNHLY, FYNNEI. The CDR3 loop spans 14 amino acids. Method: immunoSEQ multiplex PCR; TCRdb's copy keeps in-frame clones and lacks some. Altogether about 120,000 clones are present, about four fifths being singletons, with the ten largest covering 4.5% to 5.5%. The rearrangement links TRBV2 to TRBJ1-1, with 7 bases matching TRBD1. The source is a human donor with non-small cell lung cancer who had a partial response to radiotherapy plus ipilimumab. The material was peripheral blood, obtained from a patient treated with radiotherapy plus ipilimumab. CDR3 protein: CASSEQGVFTEAFF. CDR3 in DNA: TGTGCCAGCAGTGAACAGGGGGTATTCACTGAAGCTTTCTTT.